These T cell receptor beta chains were read from a single sample in a study of cytotoxic CD8 clonotypes in ibrutinib-treated CLL. Assay: immunoSEQ multiplex PCR; the TCRdb copy retains only in-frame clones and omits some. Of tens of thousands of clones listed, under 75% are singletons. The sample here was PBMCs, taken after 12 months of ibrutinib treatment. These receptors originate from a human donor with chronic lymphocytic leukemia. Both conserved end residues are part of each CDR3. The D gene is left open where the match is weak. Not every row has a clone size; where given, it reads once, few, many or a size class.

clone size,V gene,CDR3 length,J gene,D gene,CDR3 protein,CDR3 DNA
.,TRBV18,15,TRBJ2-7,TRBD1,CASSPESAGGFEQYF,TGTGCCAGCTCACCAGAGTCGGCAGGGGGCTTCGAGCAGTACTTC
.,TRBV7-3,14,TRBJ2-7,.,CASSLSSGPYEQYF,TGTGCCAGCAGCTTAAGTTCGGGTCCATACGAGCAGTACTTC
.,TRBV19,16,TRBJ2-7,.,CATQGPGQRGYYEQYF,TGTGCCACCCAAGGCCCCGGGCAAAGGGGTTACTACGAGCAGTACTTC
.,TRBV4-2,18,TRBJ2-3,TRBD2,CASSQGRTSGGAADTQYF,TGTGCCAGCAGCCAAGGTAGAACTAGCGGGGGGGCCGCAGATACGCAGTATTTT
.,TRBV5-4,13,TRBJ2-7,.,CASRWDGSYEQYF,TGTGCCAGCAGATGGGACGGCTCCTACGAGCAGTACTTC
few,TRBV2,15,TRBJ2-6,.,CASSGASSGANVLTF,TGTGCCAGCAGTGGGGCCTCATCTGGGGCCAACGTCCTGACTTTC
once,TRBV6-6,16,TRBJ2-3,TRBD2,CASSSLLAGDTDTQYF,TGTGCCAGCAGTTCCCTACTAGCGGGGGACACAGATACGCAGTATTTT
.,TRBV19,15,TRBJ2-7,.,CASSMGLAGFYEQYF,TGTGCCAGTAGTATGGGGCTAGCTGGTTTCTACGAGCAGTACTTC
.,TRBV28,14,TRBJ1-5,.,CASSPGGDGQPQHF,TGTGCCAGCAGCCCGGGGGGGGACGGGCAGCCCCAGCATTTT
.,TRBV27,13,TRBJ2-3,.,CASKTGIEDTQYF,TGTGCCAGCAAGACAGGTATCGAGGATACGCAGTATTTT
.,TRBV5-1,15,TRBJ2-5,.,CASSFERVSGETQYF,TGCGCCAGCAGCTTTGAGCGGGTCTCGGGGGAGACCCAGTACTTC
.,TRBV19,15,TRBJ2-1,TRBD1,CASSIRQGVFNEQFF,TGTGCCAGTAGTATCAGACAGGGGGTATTCAATGAGCAGTTCTTC
.,TRBV7-3,15,TRBJ2-1,TRBD2,CASGGTSGSYNEQFF,TGTGCCAGCGGGGGGACTAGCGGTTCCTACAATGAGCAGTTCTTC
.,TRBV29-1,12,TRBJ1-2,.,CSVETSNYGYTF,TGCAGCGTTGAAACCAGTAACTATGGCTACACCTTC
.,TRBV13,14,TRBJ2-7,.,CASSSAEREDEQYF,TGTGCCAGCAGCTCGGCGGAACGAGAGGACGAGCAGTACTTC
.,TRBV18,16,TRBJ1-1,.,CASSSFGQGGDTEAFF,TGTGCCAGCTCATCTTTCGGGCAGGGAGGGGACACTGAAGCTTTCTTT
.,TRBV5-6,14,TRBJ2-7,.,CASSLLGGPYEQYF,TGTGCCAGCAGCTTGTTGGGCGGGCCCTACGAGCAGTACTTC
.,TRBV5-6,14,TRBJ2-5,.,CASSLVFGGETQYF,TGTGCCAGCAGCTTGGTCTTCGGGGGAGAGACCCAGTACTTC
.,TRBV11-1,14,TRBJ2-5,.,CASSLPRRGETQYF,TGTGCCAGCAGCTTACCCCGCAGGGGAGAGACCCAGTACTTC
.,TRBV6-4,15,TRBJ2-7,TRBD1,CASIEGTGERQQQYF,TGTGCCAGCATAGAGGGGACAGGGGAGAGGCAGCAGCAGTACTTC
.,TRBV18,15,TRBJ2-7,TRBD1,CASSSYRDSSYEQYF,TGTGCCAGCTCCTCATACAGGGACAGCTCCTACGAGCAGTACTTC
few,TRBV4-1,17,TRBJ1-2,.,CASSQVPQTGANYGYTF,TGCGCCAGCAGCCAAGTCCCCCAGACAGGAGCGAACTATGGCTACACCTTC
.,TRBV18,15,TRBJ1-5,.,CASSSDQGVDQPQHF,TGTGCCAGCTCATCGGACCAGGGTGTGGATCAGCCCCAGCATTTT
.,TRBV4-2,16,TRBJ1-4,TRBD1,CASSPNAGTGDEKLFF,TGTGCCAGCAGCCCCAACGCAGGGACAGGGGATGAAAAACTGTTTTTT
.,TRBV12-5,16,TRBJ2-1,.,CASGFQPGDDYNEQFF,TGTGCTAGTGGTTTTCAACCAGGGGACGATTACAATGAGCAGTTCTTC
.,TRBV11-2,13,TRBJ1-5,.,CASSLDQVQPQHF,TGTGCCAGCAGCTTAGATCAGGTCCAGCCCCAGCATTTT
.,TRBV10-1,11,TRBJ1-4,.,CASRLKEKLFF,TGCGCCAGCAGATTAAAGGAAAAACTGTTTTTT
.,TRBV2,15,TRBJ1-1,.,CASSDFRGRDTEAFF,TGTGCCAGCAGTGATTTCAGGGGCAGAGATACTGAAGCTTTCTTT
.,TRBV7-2,15,TRBJ2-7,.,CASSLLATASYEQYF,TGTGCCAGCAGCTTATTGGCGACAGCCTCCTACGAGCAGTACTTC
.,TRBV6-5,12,TRBJ2-7,.,CASRRGTYEQYF,TGTGCCAGCAGGAGGGGCACCTACGAGCAGTACTTC